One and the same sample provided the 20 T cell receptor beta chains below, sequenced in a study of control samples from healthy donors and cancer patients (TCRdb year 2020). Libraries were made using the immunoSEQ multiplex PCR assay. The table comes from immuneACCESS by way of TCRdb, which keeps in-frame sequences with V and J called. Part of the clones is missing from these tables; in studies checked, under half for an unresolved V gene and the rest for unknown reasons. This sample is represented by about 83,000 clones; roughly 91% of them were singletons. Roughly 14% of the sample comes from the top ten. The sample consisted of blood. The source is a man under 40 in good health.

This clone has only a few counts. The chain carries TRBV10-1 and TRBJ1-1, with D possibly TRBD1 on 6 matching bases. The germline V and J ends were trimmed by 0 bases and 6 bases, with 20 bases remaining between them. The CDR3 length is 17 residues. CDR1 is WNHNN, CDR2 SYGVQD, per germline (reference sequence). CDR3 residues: CASSESFDRQVDSEAFF. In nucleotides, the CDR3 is TGCGCCAGCAGTGAGTCCTTCGACAGACAGGTTGACTCTGAAGCTTTCTTT.

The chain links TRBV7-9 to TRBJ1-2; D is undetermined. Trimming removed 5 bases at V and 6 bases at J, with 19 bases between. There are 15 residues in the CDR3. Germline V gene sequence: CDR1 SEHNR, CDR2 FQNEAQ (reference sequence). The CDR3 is CASSAQEGPNHGYTF. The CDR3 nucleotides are TGTGCCAGCAGCGCCCAGGAAGGGCCCAATCATGGCTACACCTTC.

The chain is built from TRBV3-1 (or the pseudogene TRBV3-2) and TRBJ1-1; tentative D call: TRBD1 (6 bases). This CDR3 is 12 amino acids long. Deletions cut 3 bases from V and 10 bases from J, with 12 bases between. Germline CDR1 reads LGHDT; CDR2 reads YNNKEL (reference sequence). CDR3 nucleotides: TGTGCCAGCAGCCAGGACAGTCACCGAGCTTTCTTT. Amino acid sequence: CASSQDSHRAFF.

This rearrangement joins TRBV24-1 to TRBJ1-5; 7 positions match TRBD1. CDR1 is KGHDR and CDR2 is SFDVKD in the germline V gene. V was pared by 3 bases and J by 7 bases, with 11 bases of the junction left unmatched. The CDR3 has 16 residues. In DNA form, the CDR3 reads TGTGCCACCAGTGATCCCGGACAGGATAATAACCAGCCCCAGCATTTT. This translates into CATSDPGQDNNQPQHF.

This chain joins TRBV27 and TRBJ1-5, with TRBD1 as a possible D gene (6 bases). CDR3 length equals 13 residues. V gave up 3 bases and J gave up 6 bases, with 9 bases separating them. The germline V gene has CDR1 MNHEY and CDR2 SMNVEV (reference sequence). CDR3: CASSFQGSQPQHF. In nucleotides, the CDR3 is TGTGCCAGCAGTTTCCAGGGGAGTCAGCCCCAGCATTTT.

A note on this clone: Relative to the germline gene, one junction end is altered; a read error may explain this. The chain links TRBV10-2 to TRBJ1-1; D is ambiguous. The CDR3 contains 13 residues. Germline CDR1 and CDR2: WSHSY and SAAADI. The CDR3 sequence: CASSVVLKTEAFF. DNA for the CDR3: TGCGCCAGCAGTGTGGTCCTGAAGACTGAAGCTTTCTTT.

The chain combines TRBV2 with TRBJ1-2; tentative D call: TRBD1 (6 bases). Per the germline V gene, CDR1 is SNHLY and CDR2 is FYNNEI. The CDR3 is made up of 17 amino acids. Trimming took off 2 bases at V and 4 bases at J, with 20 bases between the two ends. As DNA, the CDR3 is TGTGCCAGCAGTGAAAAGGGAAGGGGGTCGCGTGGCTATGGCTACACCTTC. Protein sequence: CASSEKGRGSRGYGYTF.

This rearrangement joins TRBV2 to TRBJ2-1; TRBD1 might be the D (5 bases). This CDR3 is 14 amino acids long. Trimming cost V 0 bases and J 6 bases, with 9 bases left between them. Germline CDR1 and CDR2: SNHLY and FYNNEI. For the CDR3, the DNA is TGTGCCAGCAGTGAAGCGGGCAGGGCCAATGAGCAGTTCTTC. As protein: CASSEAGRANEQFF.

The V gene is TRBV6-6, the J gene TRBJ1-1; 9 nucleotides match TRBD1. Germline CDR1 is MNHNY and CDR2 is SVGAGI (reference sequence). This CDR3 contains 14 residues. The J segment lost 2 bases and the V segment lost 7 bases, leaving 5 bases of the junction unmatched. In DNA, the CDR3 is TGTGCCAGCATAGACAGGGGGACTAACACTGAAGCTTTCTTT. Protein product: CASIDRGTNTEAFF.

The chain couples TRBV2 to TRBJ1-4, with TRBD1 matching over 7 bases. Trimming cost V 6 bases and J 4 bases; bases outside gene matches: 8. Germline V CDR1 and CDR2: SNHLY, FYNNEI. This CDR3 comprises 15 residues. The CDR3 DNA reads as TGTGCCAGCAGCTTCCGGACAGGCCTTAATGAAAAACTGTTTTTT. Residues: CASSFRTGLNEKLFF.

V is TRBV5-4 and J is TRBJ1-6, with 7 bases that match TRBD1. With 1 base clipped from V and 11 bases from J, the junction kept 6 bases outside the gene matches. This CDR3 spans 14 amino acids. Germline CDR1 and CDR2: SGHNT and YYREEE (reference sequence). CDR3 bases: TGTGCCAGCAGCTTGACAGGGGTCGGTGCACCCCTCCACTTT. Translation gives CASSLTGVGAPLHF.

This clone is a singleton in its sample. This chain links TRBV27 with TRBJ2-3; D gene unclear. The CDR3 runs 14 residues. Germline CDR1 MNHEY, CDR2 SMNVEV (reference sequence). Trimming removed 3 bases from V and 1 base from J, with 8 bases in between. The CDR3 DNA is TGTGCCAGCAGTTTTCGATTTGGCACAGATACGCAGTATTTT. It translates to CASSFRFGTDTQYF.

The CDR3 region has the DNA TGTGCCAGCAGTGTCACTAGCGGGCCCTACAATGAGCAGTTCTTC. Protein product: CASSVTSGPYNEQFF. This rearrangement joins TRBV27 to TRBJ2-1; 9 nucleotides agree with TRBD2. Trimming at V came to 5 bases and at J to 2 bases, leaving 4 bases not matched to a gene. Germline lookup yields CDR1 MNHEY and CDR2 SMNVEV (reference sequence). CDR3 size: 15 residues.

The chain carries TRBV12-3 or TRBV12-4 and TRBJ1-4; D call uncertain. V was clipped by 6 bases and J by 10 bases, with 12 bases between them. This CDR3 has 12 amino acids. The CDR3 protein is CASRTEEGKLFF. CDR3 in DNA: TGTGCCAGCAGGACTGAGGAAGGAAAACTGTTTTTT.

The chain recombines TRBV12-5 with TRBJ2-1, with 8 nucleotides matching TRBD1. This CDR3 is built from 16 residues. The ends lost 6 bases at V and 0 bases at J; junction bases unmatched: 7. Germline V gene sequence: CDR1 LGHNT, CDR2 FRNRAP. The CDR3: CASGPPTGGSYNEQFF. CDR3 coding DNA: TGTGCTAGTGGCCCCCCTACAGGGGGCTCCTACAATGAGCAGTTCTTC. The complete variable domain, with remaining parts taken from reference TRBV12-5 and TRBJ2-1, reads DARVTQTPRHKVTEMGQEVTMRCQPILGHNTVFWYRQTMMQGLELLAYFRNRAPLDDSGMPKDRFSAEMPDATLATLKIQPSEPRDSAVYFCASGPPTGGSYNEQFFGPGTRLTVL.

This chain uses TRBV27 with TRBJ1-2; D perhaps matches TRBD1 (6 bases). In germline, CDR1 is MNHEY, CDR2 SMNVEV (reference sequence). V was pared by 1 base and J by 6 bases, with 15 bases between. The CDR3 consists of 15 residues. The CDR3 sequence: CASSLYAGDSHGYTF. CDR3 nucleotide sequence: TGTGCCAGCAGTTTATACGCAGGGGACTCTCATGGCTACACCTTC.

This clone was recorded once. The CDR3 reads CASSYSPGNYEQYF. The CDR3 coding sequence is TGTGCCAGCAGTTACTCCCCCGGGAACTACGAGCAGTACTTC. J is TRBJ2-7 and V is TRBV6-6, with a weak D call TRBD2 (5 bases). Trimming shortened V by 0 bases and J by 3 bases, and 9 bases separated the two germline ends. The germline V gene encodes CDR1 MNHNY and CDR2 SVGAGI (reference sequence). The length of the CDR3 is 14 residues.

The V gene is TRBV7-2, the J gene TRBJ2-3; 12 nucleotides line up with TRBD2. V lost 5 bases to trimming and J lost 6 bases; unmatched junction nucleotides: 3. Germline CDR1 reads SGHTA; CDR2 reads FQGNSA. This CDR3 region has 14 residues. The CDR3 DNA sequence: TGTGCCAGCAGCCCTGGACTAGCGGGGGATACGCAGTATTTT. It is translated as CASSPGLAGDTQYF.

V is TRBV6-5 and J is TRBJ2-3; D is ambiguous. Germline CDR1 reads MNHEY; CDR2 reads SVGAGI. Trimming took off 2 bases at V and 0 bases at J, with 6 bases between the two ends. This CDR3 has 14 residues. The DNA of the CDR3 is TGTGCCAGCAGTTACATCGGCAGCACAGATACGCAGTATTTT. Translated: CASSYIGSTDTQYF.

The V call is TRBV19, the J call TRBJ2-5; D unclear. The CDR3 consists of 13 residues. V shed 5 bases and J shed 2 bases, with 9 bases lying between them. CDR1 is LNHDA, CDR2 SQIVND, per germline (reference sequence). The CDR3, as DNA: TGTGCCAGTAGTCACAAGGGACAAGAGACCCAGTACTTC. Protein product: CASSHKGQETQYF.